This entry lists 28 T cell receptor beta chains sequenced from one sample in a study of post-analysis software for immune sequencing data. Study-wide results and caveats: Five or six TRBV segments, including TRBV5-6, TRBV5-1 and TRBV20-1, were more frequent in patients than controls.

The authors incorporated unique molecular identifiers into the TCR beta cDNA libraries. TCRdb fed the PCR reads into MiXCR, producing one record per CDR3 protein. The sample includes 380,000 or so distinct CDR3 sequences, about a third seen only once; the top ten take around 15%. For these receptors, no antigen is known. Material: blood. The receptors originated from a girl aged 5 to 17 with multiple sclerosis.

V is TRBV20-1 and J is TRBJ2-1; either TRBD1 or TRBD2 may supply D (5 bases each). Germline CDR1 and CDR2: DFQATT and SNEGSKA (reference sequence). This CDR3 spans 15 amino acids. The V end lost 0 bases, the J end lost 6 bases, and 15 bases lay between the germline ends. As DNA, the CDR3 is TGCAGTGCTAGAGATCGAGCTGGGACCTCCAATGAGCAGTTCTTC. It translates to CSARDRAGTSNEQFF.

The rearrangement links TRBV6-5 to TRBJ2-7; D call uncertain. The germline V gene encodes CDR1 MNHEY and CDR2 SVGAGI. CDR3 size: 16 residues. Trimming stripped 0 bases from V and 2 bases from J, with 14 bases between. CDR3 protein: CASSYSFFSSPYEQYF. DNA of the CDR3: TGTGCCAGCAGTTACTCGTTCTTCTCTTCCCCCTACGAGCAGTACTTC.

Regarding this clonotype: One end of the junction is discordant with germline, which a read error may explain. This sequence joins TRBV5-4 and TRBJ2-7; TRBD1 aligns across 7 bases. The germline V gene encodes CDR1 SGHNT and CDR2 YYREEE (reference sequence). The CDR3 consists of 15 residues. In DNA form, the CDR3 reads TGTGCCAGCAGGGGCGGACAGGAGCCTTCCTACGAGCGGTACTTC. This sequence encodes CASRGGQEPSYERYF. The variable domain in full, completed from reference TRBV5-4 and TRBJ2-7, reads ETGVTQSPTHLIKTRGQQVTLRCSSQSGHNTVSWYQQALGQGPQFIFQYYREEENGRGNFPPRFSGLQFPNYSSELNVNALELDDSALYLCASRGGQEPSYERYFGPGTRLTVT.

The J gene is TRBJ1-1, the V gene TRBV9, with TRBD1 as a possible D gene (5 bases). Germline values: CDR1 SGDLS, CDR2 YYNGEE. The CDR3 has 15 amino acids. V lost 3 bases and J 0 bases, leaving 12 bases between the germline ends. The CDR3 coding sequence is TGTGCCAGCAGCGGAGGGGCCGGGCTGAACACTGAAGCTTTCTTT. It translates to CASSGGAGLNTEAFF.

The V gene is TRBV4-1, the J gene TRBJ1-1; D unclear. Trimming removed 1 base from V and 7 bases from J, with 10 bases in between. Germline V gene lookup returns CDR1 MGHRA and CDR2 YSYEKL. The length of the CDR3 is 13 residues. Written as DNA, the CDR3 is TGCGCCAGCAGCCAAGTAGGGAGAGGTGAAGCTTTCTTT. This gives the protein CASSQVGRGEAFF.

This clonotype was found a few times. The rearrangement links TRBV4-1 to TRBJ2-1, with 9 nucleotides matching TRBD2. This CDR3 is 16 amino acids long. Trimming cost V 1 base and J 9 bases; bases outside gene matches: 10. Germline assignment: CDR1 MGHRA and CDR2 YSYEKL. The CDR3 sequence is CASSQGLAAGGGEQFF. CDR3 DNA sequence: TGCGCCAGCAGCCAAGGACTAGCGGCGGGAGGTGGTGAGCAGTTCTTC.

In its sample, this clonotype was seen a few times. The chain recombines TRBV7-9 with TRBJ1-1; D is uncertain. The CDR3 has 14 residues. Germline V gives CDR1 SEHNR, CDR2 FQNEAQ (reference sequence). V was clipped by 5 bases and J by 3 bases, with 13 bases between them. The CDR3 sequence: CASSPEWAHTEAFF. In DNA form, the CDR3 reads TGTGCCAGCAGCCCCGAATGGGCTCACACTGAAGCTTTCTTT.

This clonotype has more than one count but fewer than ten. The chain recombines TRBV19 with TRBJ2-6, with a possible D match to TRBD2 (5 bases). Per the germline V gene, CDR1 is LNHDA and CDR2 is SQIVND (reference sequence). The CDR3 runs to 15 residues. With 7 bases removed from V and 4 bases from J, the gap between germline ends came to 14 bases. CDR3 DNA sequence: TGTGCCAGTACTACTCTAGCCTTGGGGGCCAACGTCCTGACTTTC. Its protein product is CASTTLALGANVLTF.

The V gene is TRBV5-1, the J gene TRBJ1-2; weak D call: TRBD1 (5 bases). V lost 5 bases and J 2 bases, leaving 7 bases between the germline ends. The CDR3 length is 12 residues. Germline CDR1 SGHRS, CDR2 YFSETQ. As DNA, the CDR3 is TGCGCCAGCAGAGGGGAAAACTATGGCTACACCTTC. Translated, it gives CASRGENYGYTF.

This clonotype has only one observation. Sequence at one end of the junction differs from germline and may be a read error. The CDR3 DNA is TGTGTCAGCAGTCGGGACAGGGGGACGAATGGCTACACCTTC. Protein sequence: CVSSRDRGTNGYTF. The V gene is TRBV6-5, the J gene TRBJ1-2; TRBD1 matches at 11 bases. The CDR3 runs to 14 residues. Germline V gene data show CDR1 as MNHEY and CDR2 as SVGAGI.

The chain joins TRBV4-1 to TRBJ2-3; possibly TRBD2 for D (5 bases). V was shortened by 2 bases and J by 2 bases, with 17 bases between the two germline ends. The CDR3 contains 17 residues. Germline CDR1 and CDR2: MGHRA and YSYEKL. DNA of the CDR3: TGCGCCAGCAGCCAACAGTCAGTGTTAGACTACACAGATACGCAGTATTTT. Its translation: CASSQQSVLDYTDTQYF.

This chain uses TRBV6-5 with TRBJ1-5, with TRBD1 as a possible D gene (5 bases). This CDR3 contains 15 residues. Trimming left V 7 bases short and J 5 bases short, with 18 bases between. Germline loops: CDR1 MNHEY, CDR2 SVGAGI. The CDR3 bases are TGTGCCAGCAACCTCTCCGGGACGCGCCATCAGCCCCAGCATTTT. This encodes CASNLSGTRHQPQHF.

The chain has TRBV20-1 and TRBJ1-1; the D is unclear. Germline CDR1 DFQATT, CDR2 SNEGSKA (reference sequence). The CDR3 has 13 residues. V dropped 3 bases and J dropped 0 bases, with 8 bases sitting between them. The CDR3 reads CSASSAMNTEAFF. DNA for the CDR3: TGCAGTGCTAGTTCCGCCATGAACACTGAAGCTTTCTTT.

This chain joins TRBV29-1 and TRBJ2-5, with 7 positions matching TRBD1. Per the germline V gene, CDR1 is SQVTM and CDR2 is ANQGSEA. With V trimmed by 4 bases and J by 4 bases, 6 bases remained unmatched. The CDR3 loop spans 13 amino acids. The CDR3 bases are TGCAGCGTTGTAATAGCAGGGGGAGAGACCCAGTACTTC. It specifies CSVVIAGGETQYF. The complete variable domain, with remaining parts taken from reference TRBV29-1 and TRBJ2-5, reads SAVISQKPSRDICQRGTSLTIQCQVDSQVTMMFWYRQQPGQSLTLIATANQGSEATYESGFVIDKFPISRPNLTFSTLTVSNMSPEDSSIYLCSVVIAGGETQYFGPGTRLLVL.

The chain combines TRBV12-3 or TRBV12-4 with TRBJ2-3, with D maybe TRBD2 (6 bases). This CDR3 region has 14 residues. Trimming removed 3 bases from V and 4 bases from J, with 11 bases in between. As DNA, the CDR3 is TGTGCCAGCAGTTTTGCGGGGCTCCCAGATACGCAGTATTTT. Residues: CASSFAGLPDTQYF.

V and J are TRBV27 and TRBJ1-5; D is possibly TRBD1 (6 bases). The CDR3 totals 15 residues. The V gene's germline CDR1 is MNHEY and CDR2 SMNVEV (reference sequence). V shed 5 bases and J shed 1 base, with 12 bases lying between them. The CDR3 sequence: CASSMTGSSNQPQHF. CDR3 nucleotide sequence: TGTGCCAGCAGTATGACAGGTTCCAGCAATCAGCCCCAGCATTTT.

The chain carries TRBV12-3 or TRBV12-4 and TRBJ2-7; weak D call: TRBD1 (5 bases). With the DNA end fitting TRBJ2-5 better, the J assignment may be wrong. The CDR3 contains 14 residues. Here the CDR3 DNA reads TGTGCCAGCAGTTTAATCCCAGGGCAAGAGACCCAGTACTTC. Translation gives CASSLIPGQETQYF.

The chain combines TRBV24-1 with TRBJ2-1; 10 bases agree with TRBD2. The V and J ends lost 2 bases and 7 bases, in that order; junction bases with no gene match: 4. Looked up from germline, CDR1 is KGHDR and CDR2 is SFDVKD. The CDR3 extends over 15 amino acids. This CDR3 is CATSDSGLARNEQFF. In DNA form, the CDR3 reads TGTGCCACCAGTGATTCGGGACTAGCGAGGAATGAGCAGTTCTTC.

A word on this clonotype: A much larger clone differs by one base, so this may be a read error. For the CDR3, the DNA is TGTGCCTGCAGTCAGGGGTACGGCAATGAGCAGTTCTTC. This translates into CACSQGYGNEQFF. The chain is built from TRBV28 and TRBJ2-1; D may be TRBD1 (6 bases). The germline gives CDR1 MDHEN, CDR2 SYDVKM. This CDR3 spans 13 amino acids.

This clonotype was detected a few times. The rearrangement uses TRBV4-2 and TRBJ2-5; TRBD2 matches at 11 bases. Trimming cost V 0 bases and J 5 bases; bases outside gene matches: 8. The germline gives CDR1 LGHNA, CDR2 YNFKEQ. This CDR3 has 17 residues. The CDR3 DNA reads TGTGCCAGCAGCCAAGACTCTAGCGGGGGGTCCGCCGAGACCCAGTACTTC. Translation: CASSQDSSGGSAETQYF.

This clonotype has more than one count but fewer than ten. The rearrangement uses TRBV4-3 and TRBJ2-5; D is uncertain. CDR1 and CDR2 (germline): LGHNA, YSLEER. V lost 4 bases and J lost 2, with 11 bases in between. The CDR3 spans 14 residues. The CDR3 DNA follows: TGCGCCAGCAGCCGTGGTTGGGGTCAAGAGACCCAGTACTTC. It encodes CASSRGWGQETQYF.

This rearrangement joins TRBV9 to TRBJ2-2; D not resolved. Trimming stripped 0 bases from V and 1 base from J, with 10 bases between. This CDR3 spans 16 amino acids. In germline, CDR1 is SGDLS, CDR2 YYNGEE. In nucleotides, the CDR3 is TGTGCCAGCAGCGTAGGGTTAGCTTTGAACACCGGGGAGCTGTTTTTT. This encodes CASSVGLALNTGELFF. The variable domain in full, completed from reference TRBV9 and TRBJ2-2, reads DSGVTQTPKHLITATGQRVTLRCSPRSGDLSVYWYQQSLDQGLQFLIQYYNGEERAKGNILERFSAQQFPDLHSELNLSSLELGDSALYFCASSVGLALNTGELFFGEGSRLTVL.

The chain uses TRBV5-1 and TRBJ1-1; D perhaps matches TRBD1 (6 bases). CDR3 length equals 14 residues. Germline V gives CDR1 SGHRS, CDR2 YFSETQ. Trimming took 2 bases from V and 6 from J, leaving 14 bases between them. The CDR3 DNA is TGCGCCAGCAGCTTTGGAACAGGGTCCGCTGAAGCTTTCTTT. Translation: CASSFGTGSAEAFF.

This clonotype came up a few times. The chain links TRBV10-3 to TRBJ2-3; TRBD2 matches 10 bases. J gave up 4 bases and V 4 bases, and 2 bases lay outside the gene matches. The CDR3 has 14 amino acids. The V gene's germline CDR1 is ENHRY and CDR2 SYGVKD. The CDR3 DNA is TGTGCCATCAGTGGAGCGGGGGGGTCAGATACGCAGTATTTT. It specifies CAISGAGGSDTQYF.

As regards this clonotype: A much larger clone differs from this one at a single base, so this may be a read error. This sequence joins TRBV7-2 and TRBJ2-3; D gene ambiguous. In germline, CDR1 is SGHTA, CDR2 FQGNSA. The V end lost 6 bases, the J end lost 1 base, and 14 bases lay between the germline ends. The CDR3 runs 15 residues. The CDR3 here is CASRLRSSRTDTQYF. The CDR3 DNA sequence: TGTGCCAGCAGGTTAAGGTCCTCCCGCACAGATACGCAGTATTTT. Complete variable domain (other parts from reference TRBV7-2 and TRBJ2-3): GAGVSQSPSNKVTEKGKDVELRCDPISGHTALYWYRQSLGQGLEFLIYFQGNSAPDKSGLPSDRFSAERTGGSVSTLTIQRTQQEDSAVYLCASRLRSSRTDTQYFGPGTRLTVL.

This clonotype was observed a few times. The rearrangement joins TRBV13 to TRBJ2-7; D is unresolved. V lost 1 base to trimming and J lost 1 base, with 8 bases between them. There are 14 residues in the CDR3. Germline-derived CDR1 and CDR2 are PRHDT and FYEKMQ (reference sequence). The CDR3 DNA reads TGTGCCAGCAGCTTAGTCGCAAAATCCTACGAGCAGTACTTC. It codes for CASSLVAKSYEQYF.

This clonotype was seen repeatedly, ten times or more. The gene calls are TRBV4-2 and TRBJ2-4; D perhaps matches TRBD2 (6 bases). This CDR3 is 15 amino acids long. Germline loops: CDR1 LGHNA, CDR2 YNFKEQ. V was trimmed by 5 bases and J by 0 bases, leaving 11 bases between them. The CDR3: CASSGRGIAKNIQYF. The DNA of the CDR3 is TGTGCCAGCAGCGGACGGGGGATAGCCAAAAACATTCAGTACTTC.

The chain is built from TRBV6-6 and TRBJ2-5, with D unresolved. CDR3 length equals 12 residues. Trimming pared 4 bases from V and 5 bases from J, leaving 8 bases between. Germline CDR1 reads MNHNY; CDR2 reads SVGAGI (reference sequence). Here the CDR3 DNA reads TGTGCCAGCAGTTTCCTCGACGAGACCCAGTACTTC. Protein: CASSFLDETQYF.